The entry below describes one TCR beta chain. The CDR3 has 16 residues. Using a J-beta primer mix together with a sample-barcoded 5' primer, a second PCR was run for about 7 to 12 cycles. MiXCR, applied by TCRdb to the 5' RACE reads, yields one record per CDR3 protein. The repertoire holds about 830,000 distinct CDR3 sequences, with around two thirds as singletons. This sample is drawn from a study of blood T cells in healthy people across ages. V is TRBV21-1 and J is TRBJ1-2; the table's D call of TRBD1 was not tested on the DNA. TRBV21-1 is noted as a pseudogene. Sequencing was performed on blood. The TCR comes from a man aged 25 to 45 in good health. CDR3 sequence (DNA): TGTGCCAGCAGCATTCGGAGGGACAGGCGACACTATGGCTACACCTTC. It codes for CASSIRRDRRHYGYTF.